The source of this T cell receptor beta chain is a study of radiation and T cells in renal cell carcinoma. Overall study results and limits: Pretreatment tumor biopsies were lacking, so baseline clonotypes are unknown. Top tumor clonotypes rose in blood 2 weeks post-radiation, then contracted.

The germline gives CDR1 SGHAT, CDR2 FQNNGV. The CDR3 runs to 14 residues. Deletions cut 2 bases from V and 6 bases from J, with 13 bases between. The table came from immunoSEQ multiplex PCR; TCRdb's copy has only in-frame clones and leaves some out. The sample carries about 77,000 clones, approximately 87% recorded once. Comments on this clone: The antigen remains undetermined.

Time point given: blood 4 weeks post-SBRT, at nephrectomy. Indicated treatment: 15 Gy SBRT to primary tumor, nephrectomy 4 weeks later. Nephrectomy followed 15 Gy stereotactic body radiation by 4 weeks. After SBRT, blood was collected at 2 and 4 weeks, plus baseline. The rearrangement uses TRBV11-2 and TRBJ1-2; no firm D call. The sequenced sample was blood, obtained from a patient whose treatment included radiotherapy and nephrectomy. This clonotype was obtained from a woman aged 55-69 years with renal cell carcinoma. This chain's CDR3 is CASSLQTLRHGYTF. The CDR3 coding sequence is TGTGCCAGCAGCTTACAGACCCTTAGACATGGCTACACCTTC.